The source of this T cell receptor (beta chain) is a study of shared clonotypes between healthy human individuals. Study results and caveats: Larger estimated richness was generally seen in naive subsets than in memory subsets.

CDR3 length: 14 amino acids. V was clipped by 2 bases and J by 0 bases, with 6 bases between them. From germline, CDR1 is SGHRS and CDR2 YFSETQ. This table comes from immunoSEQ multiplex PCR, and its TCRdb copy is limited to in-frame clones, with some not included. The sample comprises over 1.4 million clones, around 95% of which are singletons, and over 1% rests with the top ten. Adults of Caucasian background living in Nashville, Tennessee made up all donors. This clone was counted once. What it binds is unknown. Other DNA variants within this sample encode the same CDR3. The receptor comes from a man aged 25 to 40 in good health. The chain carries TRBV5-1 and TRBJ1-3; tentative D call: TRBD1 (6 bases). Sequencing input: naive CD4+ T cells sorted from blood. As for subset: CD45RA+ positively selected. CDR3 coding DNA: TGCGCCAGCAGCTTACAGGGCTCTGGAAACACCATATATTTT. It yields the protein CASSLQGSGNTIYF.